Presented here are 19 T cell receptor beta chains from one specimen sequenced in a study of graft-versus-host responses after intestinal transplantation (dated by TCRdb to the early 2020s). These receptors' targets are unknown. The intended sense of this specimen's time point label: cells obtained before transplantation from donor or recipient. The library was prepared using the immunoSEQ multiplex PCR assay. TCRdb took over this immuneACCESS table, retaining in-frame rearrangements with V and J assigned. Such tables are incomplete; in checked studies, under half of the missing clones stem from an unresolved V gene, and the remainder is unexplained. Recorded for this sample are some 120,000 clones; approximately 92% of them occurred a single time. Roughly 0.17% of the sample rests with the top ten. The sequencing used unstimulated CD4+ T cells sorted from spleen or lymph node cells, collected before intestinal transplant. Source of these receptors: a human donor who received an intestinal transplant.

The V and J genes are TRBV28 and TRBJ1-2; D perhaps matches TRBD1 (6 bases). V was pared by 1 base and J by 8 bases, with 11 bases between. The CDR3 covers 13 residues. The germline CDR1 and CDR2 sequences are MDHEN and SYDVKM. The CDR3 DNA is TGTGCCAGCAGTTTATCAGGGGAGAGGGGCTACACCTTC. Its translation: CASSLSGERGYTF.

The chain couples TRBV15 to TRBJ2-7, with a tentative D call TRBD1 (6 bases). Trimming pared 8 bases from V and 2 bases from J, leaving 13 bases between. CDR3 size: 13 residues. Germline V gene data show CDR1 as LNHNV and CDR2 as YYDKDF (reference sequence). CDR3 sequence: CATARGPPYEQYF. In DNA form, the CDR3 reads TGTGCCACCGCCAGGGGTCCTCCCTACGAGCAGTACTTC.

This clone was recorded once. V gene TRBV11-3 combines with J gene TRBJ2-2; 8 nucleotides agree with TRBD1. In germline, CDR1 is SGHNT, CDR2 YENEEA. J was trimmed by 13 bases and V by 2 bases; bases with no gene match: 6. The CDR3 is 13 amino acids. The CDR3 sequence: CASSLSGQGVLFF. The CDR3 DNA sequence: TGTGCCAGCAGCTTATCCGGACAGGGAGTGCTGTTTTTT.

This rearrangement joins TRBV30 to TRBJ2-2; D is possibly TRBD2 (6 bases). CDR3 length: 14 residues. Germline V gene data show CDR1 as GTSNPN and CDR2 as SVGIG (reference sequence). V lost 5 bases, J lost 6 bases, and 16 bases lay in between. Here the CDR3 reads CAWDSAGLAGELFF. CDR3 bases: TGTGCCTGGGACTCCGCGGGGTTAGCCGGGGAGCTGTTTTTT.

This chain uses TRBV4-1 with TRBJ2-5; no clear D. Germline V lookup: CDR1 MGHRA, CDR2 YSYEKL. V lost 1 base to trimming and J lost 5 bases, with 8 bases between them. CDR3 length: 13 amino acids. The CDR3 loop is CASSQVTGETQYF. DNA for the CDR3: TGCGCCAGCAGCCAAGTTACCGGGGAGACCCAGTACTTC.

This chain connects TRBV5-4 to TRBJ2-3, with TRBD2 matching 8 bases. J was trimmed by 2 bases and V by 0 bases; bases with no gene match: 8. The germline gives CDR1 SGHNT, CDR2 YYREEE (reference sequence). The CDR3 has 17 residues. CDR3 sequence: CASSLESGGVSTDTQYF. CDR3 coding DNA: TGTGCCAGCAGCTTGGAGTCGGGGGGGGTTTCCACAGATACGCAGTATTTT. Full variable domain (remainder filled in from reference TRBV5-4 and TRBJ2-3): ETGVTQSPTHLIKTRGQQVTLRCSSQSGHNTVSWYQQALGQGPQFIFQYYREEENGRGNFPPRFSGLQFPNYSSELNVNALELDDSALYLCASSLESGGVSTDTQYFGPGTRLTVL.

DNA for the CDR3: TGTGCCAGCAGCCAAGACTTTGGTCCCTACGAGCAGTACTTC. Protein sequence: CASSQDFGPYEQYF. The chain has TRBV14 and TRBJ2-7, with D uncertain. Trimming took 0 bases from V and 2 from J, leaving 8 bases between them. The CDR3 extends over 14 amino acids. CDR1 is SGHDN, CDR2 FVKESK, per germline.

This chain links TRBV7-9 with TRBJ2-2; 10 nucleotides match TRBD2. V lost 5 bases to trimming and J lost 4 bases; unmatched junction nucleotides: 10. Germline V gene lookup returns CDR1 SEHNR and CDR2 FQNEAQ (reference sequence). The CDR3 is made up of 17 amino acids. CDR3 residues: CASSPPSSGGLTGELFF. The CDR3 bases are TGTGCCAGCAGCCCACCCTCTAGCGGGGGACTCACCGGGGAGCTGTTTTTT.

V usage is TRBV30 and J usage is TRBJ1-5, with unresolved D. With 2 bases removed from V and 5 bases from J, the gap between germline ends came to 10 bases. The CDR3 is 13 amino acids. Per the germline V gene, CDR1 is GTSNPN and CDR2 is SVGIG (reference sequence). DNA for the CDR3: TGTGCCTGGAGTCGGTCAGACGATCAGCCCCAGCATTTT. It yields the protein CAWSRSDDQPQHF.

This clone was counted once. The chain combines TRBV18 with TRBJ2-7, with a weak D call TRBD1 (7 bases). Trimming left V 9 bases short and J 5 bases short, with 20 bases between. In germline, CDR1 is KGHSH, CDR2 LQKENI. The CDR3 is 14 amino acids. CDR3 in amino acids: CASSTGPPGDEQYF. CDR3 DNA sequence: TGTGCCAGTTCGACAGGGCCCCCGGGGGACGAGCAGTACTTC.

The V call is TRBV18, the J call TRBJ1-4, with TRBD1 matching 8 bases. This CDR3 is built from 18 residues. V dropped 4 bases and J dropped 0; count of bases not matched to a gene: 10. The V gene's germline CDR1 is KGHSH and CDR2 LQKENI. CDR3 residues: CASSRPGQGASTNEKLFF. The CDR3 nucleotides are TGTGCCAGCTCACGGCCCGGGCAGGGGGCCTCAACTAATGAAAAACTGTTTTTT. The full variable domain, rest sourced from reference TRBV18 and TRBJ1-4, is NAGVMQNPRHLVRRRGQEARLRCSPMKGHSHVYWYRQLPEEGLKFMVYLQKENIIDESGMPKERFSAEFPKEGPSILRIQQVVRGDSAAYFCASSRPGQGASTNEKLFFGSGTQLSVL.

The CDR3 DNA sequence: TGTGCCAGCAGTCCAATCGACAGGGGGAATCATCAGCCCCAGCATTTT. It encodes CASSPIDRGNHQPQHF. The chain couples TRBV27 to TRBJ1-5; 9 nucleotides line up with TRBD1. Trimming took 5 bases from V and 5 from J; bases not matched to a gene: 10. The CDR3 totals 16 residues. The germline gives CDR1 MNHEY, CDR2 SMNVEV (reference sequence).

This sequence joins TRBV2 and TRBJ2-3, with TRBD1 matching 11 bases. CDR3 length equals 15 residues. Germline CDR1 and CDR2: SNHLY and FYNNEI. Trimming cost V 8 bases and J 3 bases; bases outside gene matches: 7. CDR3 sequence: CASQPDRGRTDTQYF. DNA of the CDR3: TGTGCCAGCCAGCCGGACAGGGGGCGAACAGATACGCAGTATTTT.

The J gene is TRBJ2-3, the V gene TRBV15; TRBD2 is a possible D gene (5 bases). Per the germline V gene, CDR1 is LNHNV and CDR2 is YYDKDF (reference sequence). This CDR3 spans 14 amino acids. V lost 8 bases and J 6 bases, leaving 18 bases between the germline ends. CDR3 nucleotides: TGTGCCACCGGCCCAAGGAGGCTTGGCGATACGCAGTATTTT. Translation: CATGPRRLGDTQYF. Using reference TRBV15 and TRBJ2-3 for the parts outside the CDR3, the full variable domain is DAMVIQNPRYQVTQFGKPVTLSCSQTLNHNVMYWYQQKSSQAPKLLFHYYDKDFNNEADTPDNFQSRRPNTSFCFLDIRSPGLGDTAMYLCATGPRRLGDTQYFGPGTRLTVL.

The chain is built from TRBV10-2 and TRBJ2-3; 14 positions agree with TRBD2. The CDR3 has 22 amino acids. Trimming took 4 bases from V and 0 from J; bases not matched to a gene: 18. CDR1 and CDR2 from the germline V gene are WSHSY and SAAADI. CDR3 nucleotides: TGCGCCAGCAGTGCCCCAAAGACTAGCGGGGGGGCCCTGGGGTTTAGCACAGATACGCAGTATTTT. It translates to CASSAPKTSGGALGFSTDTQYF.

V is TRBV2 and J is TRBJ2-7; 8 bases line up with TRBD2. The CDR3 spans 15 residues. From germline, CDR1 is SNHLY and CDR2 FYNNEI. The trim removed 6 bases at V and 3 bases at J, leaving 10 bases unmatched. The CDR3, as DNA: TGTGCCAGCAGGGCCCTTAGCGGGGACATCTACGAGCAGTACTTC. This sequence encodes CASRALSGDIYEQYF.

J is TRBJ1-1 and V is TRBV9; TRBD1 matches at 10 bases. Trimming cost V 1 base and J 3 bases; bases outside gene matches: 3. Germline CDR1 SGDLS, CDR2 YYNGEE. This CDR3 is built from 15 residues. CDR3 nucleotides: TGTGCCAGCAGCGTAAAAGGGACAGGGGACACTGAAGCTTTCTTT. Translated: CASSVKGTGDTEAFF.

This chain connects TRBV9 to TRBJ2-5, with a tentative D call TRBD2 (6 bases). This CDR3 spans 16 amino acids. Per the germline V gene, CDR1 is SGDLS and CDR2 is YYNGEE. Trimming pared 0 bases from V and 4 bases from J, leaving 16 bases between. CDR3 nucleotides: TGTGCCAGCAGCGTAGGGAGGGGTGGGCCAGGAGAGACCCAGTACTTC. Translation gives CASSVGRGGPGETQYF.

The chain recombines TRBV5-1 with TRBJ2-7; 7 nucleotides line up with TRBD2. The CDR3 sequence is 14 residues long. The J segment lost 2 bases and the V segment lost 3 bases, leaving 5 bases of the junction unmatched. CDR1 and CDR2 (germline): SGHRS, YFSETQ. The CDR3 sequence is CASSWAAGAYEQYF. DNA for the CDR3: TGCGCCAGCAGCTGGGCTGCGGGGGCCTACGAGCAGTACTTC.